The 6 T cell receptor beta chains listed next were all sequenced from one sample in a study of blood T cell repertoires in COVID-19. TCRdb keeps only in-frame clones here, not all; method: immunoSEQ multiplex PCR. Found here are 130,000 or so clones, around three quarters of them singletons; the top ten hold 2% to 2.5%. Sequenced sample: peripheral blood. These receptors all come from a woman between 70 and 85 years old with acute or convalescent COVID-19.

The J gene is TRBJ2-7, the V gene TRBV5-1; 8 bases line up with TRBD2. In germline, CDR1 is SGHRS, CDR2 YFSETQ. V lost 4 bases and J lost 3; bases outside the gene matches: 6. The CDR3 sequence is 14 residues long. CDR3 in DNA: TGCGCCAGCAGCCCAAGCGGGGGCCTCTACGAGCAGTACTTC. Its translation: CASSPSGGLYEQYF.

The table lists this clone with many counts. The V gene is TRBV14, the J gene TRBJ1-1; a weak D match, TRBD1 (6 bases). Germline loops: CDR1 SGHDN, CDR2 FVKESK. The CDR3 has 13 residues. Trimming shortened V by 2 bases and J by 8 bases, and 12 bases separated the two germline ends. The CDR3 nucleotides are TGTGCCAGCAGCCAATACGTAACAGGGGAAGCTTTCTTT. It is translated as CASSQYVTGEAFF.

This clone came up a few times. J is TRBJ2-5 and V is TRBV27, with D unresolved. V was trimmed by 5 bases and J by 7 bases, leaving 11 bases between them. This CDR3 spans 12 amino acids. Germline assignment: CDR1 MNHEY and CDR2 SMNVEV (reference sequence). Written as DNA, the CDR3 is TGTGCCAGCAGTGCAGGAATAGGGACCCAGTACTTC. This codes for CASSAGIGTQYF.

The J gene is TRBJ2-5, the V gene TRBV2, with 9 bases matching TRBD1. The CDR3 extends over 14 amino acids. Unmatched junction bases numbered 8, after V lost 7 bases and J lost 5 bases. Germline CDR1 and CDR2: SNHLY and FYNNEI. The CDR3: CASTRGQGWETQYF. The CDR3 coding sequence is TGTGCCAGCACCCGGGGACAGGGCTGGGAGACCCAGTACTTC.

The gene calls are TRBV4-3 and TRBJ1-6; 10 bases line up with TRBD1. This CDR3 is 15 amino acids long. Germline V gene data show CDR1 as LGHNA and CDR2 as YSLEER. Unmatched junction bases numbered 4, after V lost 2 bases and J lost 9 bases. The DNA of the CDR3 is TGCGCCAGCAGCCAAACTGGACAGGGGGGTTCACCCCTCCACTTT. Protein: CASSQTGQGGSPLHF.

CDR3 residues: CASSQVSGGANEQFF. DNA for the CDR3: TGTGCCAGCAGCCAAGTTTCAGGGGGAGCAAATGAGCAGTTCTTC. V is TRBV3-1 (or the pseudogene TRBV3-2) and J is TRBJ2-1; 7 nucleotides match TRBD1. Unmatched junction bases numbered 7, after V lost 1 base and J lost 7 bases. The length of the CDR3 is 15 residues. The germline gives CDR1 LGHDT, CDR2 YNNKEL (reference sequence).